This T cell receptor beta chain was sequenced in a study of beta chain features in type 1 diabetes. About the study: Analysis included more than 90 million sorted cells drawn from all samples.

Sequencing targeted expressed TCRB transcripts, as all isolated RNA had been reverse transcribed. The data were produced by immunoSEQ multiplex PCR, yet TCRdb's version contains in-frame clones alone and is incomplete. The repertoire holds 310,000 or so clones, with roughly 15% as singletons. Points from the study as a whole: Compared to healthy donors, patients appeared to have naive, central memory and Treg TCRB repertoires that were more alike. The study found moderately but significantly shorter TCRB CDR3s in all four CD4+ subsets of Type 1 diabetes patients.

The collection from each donor was one heparinised blood draw averaging around 0.11 L. A CD45RO/CCR7/CD25/CD127/CD95/CD27 panel sorted naive, central memory, regulatory and stem cell-like memory CD4+ cells. CDR1 MDHEN and CDR2 SYDVKM come from the germline V gene. This CDR3 is built from 13 residues. As concerns this clone: What it binds is not known. Germline is not matched at one junction end, which may reflect a read error.

The TCR originated in a man aged 18 to 35 with type 1 diabetes. The genes are TRBV28 and TRBJ2-3, with 9 positions matching TRBD1. Sequencing used naive CD4+ T cells from blood. The CDR3 loop reads CAMRDRAKDTQYF. The CDR3 region has the DNA TGCGCTATGAGGGACAGGGCCAAAGATACGCAGTATTTT.